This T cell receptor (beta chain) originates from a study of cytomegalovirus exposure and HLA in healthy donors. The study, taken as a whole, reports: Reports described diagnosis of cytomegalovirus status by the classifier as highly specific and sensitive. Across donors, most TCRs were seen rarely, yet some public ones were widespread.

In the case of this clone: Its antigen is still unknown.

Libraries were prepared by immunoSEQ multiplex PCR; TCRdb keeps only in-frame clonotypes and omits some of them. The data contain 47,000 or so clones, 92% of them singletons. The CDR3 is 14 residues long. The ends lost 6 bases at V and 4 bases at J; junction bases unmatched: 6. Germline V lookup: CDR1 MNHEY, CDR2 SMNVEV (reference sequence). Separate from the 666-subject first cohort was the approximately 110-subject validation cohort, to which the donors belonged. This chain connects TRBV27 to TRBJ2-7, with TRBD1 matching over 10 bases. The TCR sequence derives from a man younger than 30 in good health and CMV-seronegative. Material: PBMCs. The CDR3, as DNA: TGTGCCAGCAGCAAGACAGGGGGCTGGTACGAGCAGTACTTC. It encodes CASSKTGGWYEQYF.